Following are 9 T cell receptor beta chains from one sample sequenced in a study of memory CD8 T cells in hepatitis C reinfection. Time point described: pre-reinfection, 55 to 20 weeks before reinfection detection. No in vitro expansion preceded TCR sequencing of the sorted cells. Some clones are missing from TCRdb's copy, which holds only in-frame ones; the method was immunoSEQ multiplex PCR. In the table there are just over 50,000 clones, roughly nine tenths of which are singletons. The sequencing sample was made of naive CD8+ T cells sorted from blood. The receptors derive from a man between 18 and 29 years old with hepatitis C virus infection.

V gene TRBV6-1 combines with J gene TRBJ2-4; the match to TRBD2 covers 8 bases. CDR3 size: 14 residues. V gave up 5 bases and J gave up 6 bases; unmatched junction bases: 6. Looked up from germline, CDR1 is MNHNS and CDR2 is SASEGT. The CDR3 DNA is TGTGCCAGCAGTCCCGGGACTAGAGGAAACATTCAGTACTTC. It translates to CASSPGTRGNIQYF.

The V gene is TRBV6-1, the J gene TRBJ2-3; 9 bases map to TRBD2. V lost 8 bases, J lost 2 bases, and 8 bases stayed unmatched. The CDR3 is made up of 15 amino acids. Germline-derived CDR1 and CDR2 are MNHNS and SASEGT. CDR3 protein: CASRTGTSLTDTQYF. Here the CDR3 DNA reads TGTGCCAGCCGGACCGGGACTAGCCTCACAGATACGCAGTATTTT.

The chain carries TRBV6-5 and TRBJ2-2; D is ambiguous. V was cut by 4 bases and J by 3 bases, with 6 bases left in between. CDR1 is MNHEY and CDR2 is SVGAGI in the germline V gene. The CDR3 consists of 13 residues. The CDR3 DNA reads TGTGCCAGCAGTTTTTCGTACACCGGGGAGCTGTTTTTT. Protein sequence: CASSFSYTGELFF.

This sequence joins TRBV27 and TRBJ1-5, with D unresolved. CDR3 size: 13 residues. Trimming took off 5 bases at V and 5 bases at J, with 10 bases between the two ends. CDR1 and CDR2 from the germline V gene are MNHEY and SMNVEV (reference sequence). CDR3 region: CASSGLQHQPQHF. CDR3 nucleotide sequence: TGTGCCAGCAGTGGGCTCCAGCATCAGCCCCAGCATTTT.

CDR3: CASSPSGGMGSPLHF. DNA for the CDR3: TGCGCCAGCAGCCCATCGGGGGGCATGGGATCACCCCTCCACTTT. The chain recombines TRBV4-1 with TRBJ1-6; a possible D gene is TRBD1 (6 bases). CDR1 and CDR2 (germline): MGHRA, YSYEKL. The V and J ends lost 4 bases and 10 bases respectively, with 17 bases between them. There are 15 residues in the CDR3.

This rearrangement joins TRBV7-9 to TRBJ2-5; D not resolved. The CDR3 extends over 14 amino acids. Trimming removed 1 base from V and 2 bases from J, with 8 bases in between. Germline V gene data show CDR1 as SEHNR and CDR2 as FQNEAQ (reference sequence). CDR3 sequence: CASSLVGVQETQYF. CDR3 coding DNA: TGTGCCAGCAGCTTAGTCGGTGTGCAAGAGACCCAGTACTTC.

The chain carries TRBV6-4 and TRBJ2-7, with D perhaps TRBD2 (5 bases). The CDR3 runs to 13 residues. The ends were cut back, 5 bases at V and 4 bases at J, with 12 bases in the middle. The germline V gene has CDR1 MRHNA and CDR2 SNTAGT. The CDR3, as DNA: TGTGCCAGCAGTTCCATGGACTGGTACGAGCAGTACTTC. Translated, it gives CASSSMDWYEQYF.

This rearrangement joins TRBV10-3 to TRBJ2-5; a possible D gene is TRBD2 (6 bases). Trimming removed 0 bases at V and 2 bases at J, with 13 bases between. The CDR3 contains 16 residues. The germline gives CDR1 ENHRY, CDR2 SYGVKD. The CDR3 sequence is CAISESKYSGQETQYF. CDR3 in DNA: TGTGCCATCAGTGAGTCGAAATATAGCGGACAAGAGACCCAGTACTTC.

This chain's CDR3 is CASSLGRAMNTEAFF. CDR3 sequence (DNA): TGTGCCAGCAGCTTAGGGAGGGCCATGAACACTGAAGCTTTCTTT. This chain connects TRBV7-9 to TRBJ1-1; D gene ambiguous. CDR1 SEHNR and CDR2 FQNEAQ come from the germline V gene (reference sequence). V lost 1 base to trimming and J lost 0 bases, with 9 bases between them. The CDR3 has 15 amino acids.